This TCR beta chain appears in the sequencing data of a study of blood T cells in healthy people across ages. Sample donors were healthy Caucasian individuals that came from Russia, aged roughly 6 to 100. This CDR3 comprises 13 residues. Germline V gene lookup returns CDR1 DFQATT and CDR2 SNEGSKA (reference sequence). The V and J ends lost 0 bases and 13 bases respectively, with 16 bases between them. Comment on this clonotype: The antigen remains unidentified.

With a J-beta primer mix and a sample-barcoded 5' primer, a second PCR ran about 7 to 12 cycles. Each of the cDNA molecules was tagged by a template-switch adaptor with 12 random nucleotides. TCRdb reprocessed the 5' RACE reads with MiXCR, giving one entry per CDR3 protein. The sample carries 790,000 or so distinct CDR3 sequences, about 46% recorded once. Whole-study results and caveats: Naive and antigen-experienced cells could not be conclusively compared, given unsorted PBMCs. While age rose, TCR beta diversity per million T cells dropped in a roughly linear way.

V is TRBV20-1 and J is TRBJ2-1; D unclear. Sequenced material: blood. The TCR was taken from a man at least 80 years old in good health. The CDR3 DNA reads TGCAGTGCTAGAGACGGATCGCAAGAGACCCAGTTCTTC. Its protein product is CSARDGSQETQFF.